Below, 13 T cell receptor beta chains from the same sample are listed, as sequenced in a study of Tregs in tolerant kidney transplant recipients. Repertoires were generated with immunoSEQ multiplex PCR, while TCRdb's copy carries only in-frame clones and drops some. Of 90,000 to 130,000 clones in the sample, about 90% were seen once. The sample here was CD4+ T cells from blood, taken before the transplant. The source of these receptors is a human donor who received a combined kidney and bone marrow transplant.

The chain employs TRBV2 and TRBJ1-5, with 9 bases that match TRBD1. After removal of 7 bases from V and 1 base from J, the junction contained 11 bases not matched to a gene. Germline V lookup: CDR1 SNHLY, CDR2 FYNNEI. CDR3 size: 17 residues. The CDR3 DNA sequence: TGTGCCAGCATGGGTGGGACAGGGCGACGCAGCAATCAGCCCCAGCATTTT. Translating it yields CASMGGTGRRSNQPQHF.

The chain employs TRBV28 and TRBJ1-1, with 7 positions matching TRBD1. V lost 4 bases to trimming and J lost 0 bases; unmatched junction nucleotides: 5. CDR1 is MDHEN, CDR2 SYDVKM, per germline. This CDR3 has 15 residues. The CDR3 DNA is TGTGCCAGCAGTTCCCCAGGACAGGTGAACACTGAAGCTTTCTTT. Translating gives CASSSPGQVNTEAFF.

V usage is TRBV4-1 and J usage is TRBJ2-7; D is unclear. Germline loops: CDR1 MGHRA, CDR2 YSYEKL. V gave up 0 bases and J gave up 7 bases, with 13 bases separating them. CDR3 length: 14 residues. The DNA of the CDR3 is TGCGCCAGCAGCCAAGACACCATTCGTCGGGAGCAGTACTTC. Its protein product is CASSQDTIRREQYF.

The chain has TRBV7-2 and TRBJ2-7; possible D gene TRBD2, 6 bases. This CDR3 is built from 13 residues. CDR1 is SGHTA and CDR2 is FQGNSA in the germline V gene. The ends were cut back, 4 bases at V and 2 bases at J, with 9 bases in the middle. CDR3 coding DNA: TGTGCCAGCAGCTCGGACTACGCCTACGAGCAGTACTTC. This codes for CASSSDYAYEQYF. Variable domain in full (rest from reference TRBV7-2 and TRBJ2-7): GAGVSQSPSNKVTEKGKDVELRCDPISGHTALYWYRQSLGQGLEFLIYFQGNSAPDKSGLPSDRFSAERTGGSVSTLTIQRTQQEDSAVYLCASSSDYAYEQYFGPGTRLTVT.

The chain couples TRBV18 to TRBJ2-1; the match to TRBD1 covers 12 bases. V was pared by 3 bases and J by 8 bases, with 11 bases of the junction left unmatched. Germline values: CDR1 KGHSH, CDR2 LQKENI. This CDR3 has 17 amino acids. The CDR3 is CASSPNGGTGGGDEQFF. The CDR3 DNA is TGTGCCAGCTCACCTAACGGCGGGACAGGGGGCGGCGATGAGCAGTTCTTC.

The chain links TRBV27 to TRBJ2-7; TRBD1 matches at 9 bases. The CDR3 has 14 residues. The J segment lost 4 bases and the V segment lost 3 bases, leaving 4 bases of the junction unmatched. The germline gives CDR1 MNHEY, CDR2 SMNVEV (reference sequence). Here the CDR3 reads CASSLGQGGYEQYF. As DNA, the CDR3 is TGTGCCAGCAGTTTGGGACAGGGAGGTTACGAGCAGTACTTC.

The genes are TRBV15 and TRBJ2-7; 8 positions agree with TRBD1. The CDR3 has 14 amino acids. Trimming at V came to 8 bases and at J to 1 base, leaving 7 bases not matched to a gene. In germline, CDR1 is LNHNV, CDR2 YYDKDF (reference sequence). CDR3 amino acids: CATGNRGYSYEQYF. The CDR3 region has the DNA TGTGCCACCGGCAACAGGGGGTATTCCTACGAGCAGTACTTC.

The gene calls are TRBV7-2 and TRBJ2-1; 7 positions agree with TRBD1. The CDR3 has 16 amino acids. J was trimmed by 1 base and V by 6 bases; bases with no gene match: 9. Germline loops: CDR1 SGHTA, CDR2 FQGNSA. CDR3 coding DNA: TGTGCCAGCAGTCCAGGGGGAGCTAGATCCTACAATGAGCAGTTCTTC. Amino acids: CASSPGGARSYNEQFF.

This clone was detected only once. Here the CDR3 DNA reads TGTGCCAGCAGGAAAGACAGCCCTCTATCAGGCACCTTC. Translated: CASRKDSPLSGTF. The V and J genes are TRBV6-1 and TRBJ1-2; TRBD1 might be the D (5 bases). V was clipped by 6 bases and J by 13 bases, with 21 bases between them. Looked up from germline, CDR1 is MNHNS and CDR2 is SASEGT. The CDR3 sequence is 13 residues long.

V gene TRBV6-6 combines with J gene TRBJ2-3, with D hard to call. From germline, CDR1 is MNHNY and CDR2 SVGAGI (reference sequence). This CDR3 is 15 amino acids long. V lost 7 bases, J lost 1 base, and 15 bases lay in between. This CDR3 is CASTHSGAGTDTQYF. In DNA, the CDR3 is TGTGCCAGCACCCACTCGGGTGCAGGCACAGATACGCAGTATTTT.

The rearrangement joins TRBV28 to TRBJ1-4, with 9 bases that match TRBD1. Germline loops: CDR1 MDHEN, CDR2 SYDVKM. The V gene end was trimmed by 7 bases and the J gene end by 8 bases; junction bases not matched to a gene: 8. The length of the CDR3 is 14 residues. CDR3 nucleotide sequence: TGTGCCAGCACCGGGACAGGGATTTTAGAAAAACTGTTTTTT. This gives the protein CASTGTGILEKLFF.

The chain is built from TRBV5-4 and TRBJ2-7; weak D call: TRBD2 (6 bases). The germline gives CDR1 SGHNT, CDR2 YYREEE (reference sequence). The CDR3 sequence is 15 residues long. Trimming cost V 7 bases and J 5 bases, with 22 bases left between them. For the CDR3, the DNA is TGTGCCAGCGCCCCTAGGAGCGGGTCTTCCCACGAGCAGTACTTC. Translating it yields CASAPRSGSSHEQYF. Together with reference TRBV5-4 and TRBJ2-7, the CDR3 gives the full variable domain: ETGVTQSPTHLIKTRGQQVTLRCSSQSGHNTVSWYQQALGQGPQFIFQYYREEENGRGNFPPRFSGLQFPNYSSELNVNALELDDSALYLCASAPRSGSSHEQYFGPGTRLTVT.

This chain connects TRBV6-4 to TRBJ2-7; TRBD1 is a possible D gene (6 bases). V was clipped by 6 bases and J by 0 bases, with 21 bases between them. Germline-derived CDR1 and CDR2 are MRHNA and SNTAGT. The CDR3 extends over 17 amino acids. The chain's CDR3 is CASREYLWTANSYEQYF. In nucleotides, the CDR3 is TGTGCCAGCAGAGAATACCTATGGACAGCTAACTCCTACGAGCAGTACTTC.